This entry lists 20 T cell receptor beta chains sequenced from one sample in a study of CD8 T cells in ankylosing spondylitis. One entry per CDR3 protein results from TCRdb running MiXCR on the 5' RACE reads. The sample has a few hundred thousand distinct CDR3 sequences; about 20% are singletons. Study conclusions and caveats: Ankylosing spondylitis blood seemed to carry a telltale TCR beta motif made of several highly homologous variants.

The antigens these receptors bind are not known. What was sequenced was blood, either unsorted or a sorted T cell fraction (not recorded which). All receptors derive from a male donor with ankylosing spondylitis.

In its sample, this clonotype was seen a few times. The chain employs TRBV18 and TRBJ2-5; D unclear. V lost 0 bases and J 4 bases, leaving 9 bases between the germline ends. The CDR3 contains 14 residues. CDR1 and CDR2 from the germline V gene are KGHSH and LQKENI. CDR3 protein: CASSPPASRETQYF. The CDR3 DNA is TGTGCCAGCTCACCACCCGCCTCAAGAGAGACCCAGTACTTC.

V and J are TRBV5-1 and TRBJ2-7, with 9 bases matching TRBD1. Losses at the gene ends were 4 bases for V and 3 bases for J; bases not matched to a gene: 8. Germline CDR1 is SGHRS and CDR2 is YFSETQ. CDR3 length: 15 residues. CDR3 nucleotides: TGCGCCAGCAGCCGAGGGACAGGGTACTTCTACGAGCAGTACTTC. It yields the protein CASSRGTGYFYEQYF.

As for this clonotype: Relative to the germline gene, one junction end is altered; a read error may explain this. The chain carries TRBV11-2 and TRBJ1-4; 10 bases fit TRBD1. CDR1 and CDR2 (germline): SGHAT, FQNNGV. CDR3 size: 15 residues. The CDR3 region is CASSLRQGANEKLFF. The CDR3 DNA is TGTGCCAGCAGCCTACGACAGGGGGCTAACGAAAAACTGTTTTTT.

This clonotype was seen more than once but under ten times. The V and J genes are TRBV6-4 and TRBJ2-2, with D hard to call. V lost 3 bases, J lost 2 bases, and 7 bases lay in between. This CDR3 contains 14 residues. Germline V lookup: CDR1 MRHNA, CDR2 SNTAGT. The CDR3 nucleotides read TGTGCCAGCAGTGAGCTACATAACACCGGGGAGCTGTTTTTT. Translating gives CASSELHNTGELFF.

This chain connects TRBV7-8 to TRBJ2-1, with D tentatively TRBD2 (6 bases). V gave up 5 bases and J gave up 6 bases, with 8 bases separating them. Germline V gene lookup returns CDR1 SGHVS and CDR2 FQNEAQ. The CDR3 sequence is 12 residues long. The CDR3 coding sequence is TGTGCCAGCAGCCGGACTACCAATGAGCAGTTCTTC. Translated: CASSRTTNEQFF. Filled out from reference TRBV7-8 and TRBJ2-1, the complete variable domain reads GAGVSQSPRYKVAKRGQDVALRCDPISGHVSLFWYQQALGQGPEFLTYFQNEAQLDKSGLPSDRFFAERPEGSVSTLKIQRTQQEDSAVYLCASSRTTNEQFFGPGTRLTVL.

The J gene is TRBJ2-5, the V gene TRBV5-6; D ambiguous. V was cut by 5 bases and J by 4 bases, with 9 bases left in between. The CDR3 contains 12 residues. CDR1 and CDR2 (germline): SGHDT, YYEEEE. The CDR3 nucleotides read TGTGCCAGCAGTCAGGATGCAGAGACCCAGTACTTC. Translating it yields CASSQDAETQYF.

The gene calls are TRBV7-3 and TRBJ2-1; the D gene is possibly TRBD2 (5 bases). This CDR3 region has 15 residues. Germline V lookup: CDR1 SGHTA, CDR2 FQGTGA. V shed 4 bases and J shed 5 bases, with 15 bases lying between them. The CDR3 sequence: CASSSHPSRNNEQFF. For the CDR3, the DNA is TGTGCCAGCAGCTCTCATCCTAGCCGGAACAATGAGCAGTTCTTC. Looking up the rest from reference TRBV7-3 and TRBJ2-1 gives the full variable domain: GAGVSQTPSNKVTEKGKYVELRCDPISGHTALYWYRQSLGQGPEFLIYFQGTGAADDSGLPNDRFFAVRPEGSVSTLKIQRTERGDSAVYLCASSSHPSRNNEQFFGPGTRLTVL.

This clonotype was observed a handful of times. This chain uses TRBV6-1 with TRBJ2-3; the D is unclear. This CDR3 has 15 residues. Trimming cost V 3 bases and J 1 base, with 11 bases left between them. In germline, CDR1 is MNHNS, CDR2 SASEGT. The CDR3 spells CASSDRQLRTDTQYF. The DNA of the CDR3 is TGTGCCAGCAGTGATCGCCAACTTCGCACAGATACGCAGTATTTT.

This sequence joins TRBV11-2 and TRBJ2-3; 12 bases agree with TRBD2. J lost 2 bases, V lost 1 base, and 7 bases had no gene match. The CDR3 length is 18 residues. Germline V lookup: CDR1 SGHAT, CDR2 FQNNGV. DNA for the CDR3: TGTGCCAGCAGCTTAGGGGGACTAGCGGGCCTTGACACAGATACGCAGTATTTT. It yields the protein CASSLGGLAGLDTDTQYF.

This clonotype has more than one count but fewer than ten. The chain recombines TRBV6-2 or TRBV6-3 with TRBJ2-7, with 8 bases fitting TRBD2. The J segment lost 4 bases and the V segment lost 5 bases, leaving 16 bases of the junction unmatched. Germline assignment: CDR1 MNHEY and CDR2 SVGEGT. The CDR3 contains 17 residues. The CDR3 coding sequence is TGTGCCAGCAGTCTTAGCCGGGAGGGCCGCAACTTTTACGAGCAGTACTTC. As protein: CASSLSREGRNFYEQYF.

V and J are TRBV5-1 and TRBJ2-1; TRBD2 agrees at 9 bases. The length of the CDR3 is 17 residues. Trimming took 0 bases from V and 4 from J; bases not matched to a gene: 8. Germline CDR1 SGHRS, CDR2 YFSETQ. CDR3 sequence (DNA): TGCGCCAGCAGCTTGGAGCCGTTCGCGGGGGGGTACAATGAGCAGTTCTTC. Translation gives CASSLEPFAGGYNEQFF. Full variable domain (missing parts from reference TRBV5-1 and TRBJ2-1): KAGVTQTPRYLIKTRGQQVTLSCSPISGHRSVSWYQQTPGQGLQFLFEYFSETQRNKGNFPGRFSGRQFSNSRSEMNVSTLELGDSALYLCASSLEPFAGGYNEQFFGPGTRLTVL.

This clonotype was observed a handful of times. J is TRBJ2-3 and V is TRBV10-3; 9 positions match TRBD1. The junction had 6 bases not matched to a gene; V was cut back by 6 bases and J by 2 bases. Germline V lookup: CDR1 ENHRY, CDR2 SYGVKD. The CDR3 length is 15 residues. Here the CDR3 DNA reads TGTGCCATCAGCCTGGACAGGGGTCTCACAGATACGCAGTATTTT. It encodes CAISLDRGLTDTQYF.

The chain couples TRBV6-1 to TRBJ2-1; D is perhaps TRBD1 (5 bases). The V end was cut by 7 bases, the J end by 3 bases, with 7 bases between. This CDR3 region has 12 residues. CDR1 MNHNS and CDR2 SASEGT come from the germline V gene. The CDR3: CASKQVYNEQFF. Written as DNA, the CDR3 is TGTGCCAGCAAACAGGTCTACAATGAGCAGTTCTTC.

This clonotype was detected only a few times. The chain is built from TRBV5-6 and TRBJ2-7, with 9 positions matching TRBD1. Looked up from germline, CDR1 is SGHDT and CDR2 is YYEEEE. V was pared by 5 bases and J by 0 bases, with 6 bases of the junction left unmatched. The CDR3 is 15 residues long. CDR3 coding DNA: TGTGCCAGCAGGCAAACAGGGGGCGCCTCCTACGAGCAGTACTTC. It codes for CASRQTGGASYEQYF.

In its sample, this clonotype was seen a few times. The chain is built from TRBV11-2 and TRBJ2-1; 14 nucleotides agree with TRBD2. The CDR3 has 14 residues. The junction had 6 bases not matched to a gene; V was cut back by 8 bases and J by 9 bases. CDR1 is SGHAT, CDR2 FQNNGV, per germline. Here the CDR3 DNA reads TGTGCCAGCCGACTAGCGGGAGGGCTAGTTGAGCAGTTCTTC. Translation gives CASRLAGGLVEQFF.

The chain is built from TRBV2 and TRBJ2-1; TRBD1 is a possible D gene (5 bases). CDR3 length: 13 amino acids. V shed 4 bases and J shed 3 bases, with 7 bases lying between them. Germline values: CDR1 SNHLY, CDR2 FYNNEI. DNA of the CDR3: TGTGCCAGCAGTGTGACAGTCTACAATGAGCAGTTCTTC. It specifies CASSVTVYNEQFF.

This clonotype was picked up many times. The V call is TRBV7-3, the J call TRBJ2-1; 7 bases match TRBD2. The CDR3 has 17 amino acids. Looked up from germline, CDR1 is SGHTA and CDR2 is FQGTGA. Germline trimming cut 2 bases from V and 7 bases from J; bases unmatched to any gene: 14. In DNA, the CDR3 is TGTGCCAGCAGCTTATCGCTAGCGGCCTTCACCGGGAATGAGCAGTTCTTC. Translation: CASSLSLAAFTGNEQFF.

This clonotype was seen more than once but under ten times. V gene TRBV5-1 combines with J gene TRBJ2-2; D is undetermined. The V end lost 6 bases, the J end lost 5 bases, and 11 bases lay between the germline ends. From germline, CDR1 is SGHRS and CDR2 YFSETQ. This CDR3 has 13 residues. The CDR3, as DNA: TGCGCCAGCAAGGGCCTCAGGACCGGGGAGCTGTTTTTT. This codes for CASKGLRTGELFF.

This clonotype was seen only a few times. DNA of the CDR3: TGTGCCAGCAGCCAAGGGTGGCAGAACACTGAAGCTTTCTTT. Its protein product is CASSQGWQNTEAFF. The rearrangement uses TRBV3-1 and TRBJ1-1; D is unclear. With 1 base removed from V and 1 base from J, the gap between germline ends came to 7 bases. Germline values: CDR1 LGHDT, CDR2 YNNKEL (reference sequence). This CDR3 has 14 residues.

The chain recombines TRBV5-1 with TRBJ2-3; 8 bases fit TRBD2. Germline CDR1 is SGHRS and CDR2 is YFSETQ. With V trimmed by 4 bases and J by 0 bases, 1 base remained unmatched. The CDR3 covers 14 residues. In DNA form, the CDR3 reads TGCGCCAGCAGCGAGCGGGGGAGCACAGATACGCAGTATTTT. Translated: CASSERGSTDTQYF.